The 24 T cell receptor beta chains listed next were all sequenced from one sample in a study of cytomegalovirus exposure and HLA in healthy donors. This table comes from immunoSEQ multiplex PCR, and its TCRdb copy is limited to in-frame clones, with some not included. The table has 300,000 to 400,000 clones, 75% to 90% seen once. The sequenced sample was PBMCs. The receptors were gathered from a woman aged 18-35 years in good health and CMV-seronegative.

This clone is a singleton in its sample. V is TRBV5-1 and J is TRBJ2-3; 8 nucleotides align to TRBD2. The CDR3 runs 16 residues. CDR1 and CDR2 (germline): SGHRS, YFSETQ. V was pared by 4 bases and J by 4 bases, with 11 bases of the junction left unmatched. The CDR3 DNA reads as TGCGCCAGCAGCCGGGAGGGGCGGAGCGCTTCAGATACGCAGTATTTT. It encodes CASSREGRSASDTQYF.

The chain recombines TRBV4-1 with TRBJ2-1; 11 bases align to TRBD2. CDR3 size: 18 residues. CDR1 and CDR2 from the germline V gene are MGHRA and YSYEKL. The trim removed 1 base at V and 8 bases at J, leaving 13 bases unmatched. CDR3 sequence (DNA): TGCGCCAGCAGCCAAGCGGCTAGCGGGGGGCTCTGGAAGGATGAGCAGTTCTTC. Translation gives CASSQAASGGLWKDEQFF.

The V call is TRBV7-2, the J call TRBJ2-7; D call uncertain. CDR1 is SGHTA, CDR2 FQGNSA, per germline. Between the trimmed V and J ends, which lost 5 bases and 7 bases, there was a span of 12 bases. This CDR3 comprises 12 residues. CDR3 in amino acids: CASSPSLVEQYF. The CDR3 coding sequence is TGTGCCAGCAGCCCCTCCCTTGTAGAGCAGTACTTC.

This chain links TRBV30 with TRBJ2-1; 12 bases are a match to TRBD1. The CDR3 length is 13 residues. The germline gives CDR1 GTSNPN, CDR2 SVGIG (reference sequence). The V and J ends lost 7 bases and 6 bases, in that order; junction bases with no gene match: 4. The CDR3 bases are TGTGCCTTGGGGACAGGGGGCTCCAATGAGCAGTTCTTC. Amino acid sequence: CALGTGGSNEQFF.

CDR3 coding DNA: TGTGCCAGCAGCGGGGACAGGGGGAACACCGGGGAGCTGTTTTTT. Its translation is CASSGDRGNTGELFF. This chain joins TRBV5-5 and TRBJ2-2; 10 bases map to TRBD1. With V trimmed by 4 bases and J by 1 base, 1 base remained unmatched. Germline loops: CDR1 SGHKS, CDR2 YYEKEE (reference sequence). The CDR3 consists of 15 residues.

V gene TRBV2 combines with J gene TRBJ1-4, with D hard to call. Germline CDR1 SNHLY, CDR2 FYNNEI. V was clipped by 3 bases and J by 10 bases, with 9 bases between them. The CDR3 has 12 residues. The CDR3 spells CASSDGPLKLFF. As DNA, the CDR3 is TGTGCCAGCAGTGATGGGCCCCTAAAACTGTTTTTT. Filled out from reference TRBV2 and TRBJ1-4, the complete variable domain reads EPEVTQTPSHQVTQMGQEVILRCVPISNHLYFYWYRQILGQKVEFLVSFYNNEISEKSEIFDDQFSVERPDGSNFTLKIRSTKLEDSAMYFCASSDGPLKLFFGSGTQLSVL.

The chain couples TRBV30 to TRBJ2-5; 8 nucleotides line up with TRBD2. From germline, CDR1 is GTSNPN and CDR2 SVGIG (reference sequence). With 8 bases clipped from V and 4 bases from J, the junction kept 6 bases outside the gene matches. The CDR3 is made up of 12 amino acids. The CDR3 protein is CARRGGGETQYF. CDR3 DNA: TGTGCCCGTCGGGGGGGCGGAGAGACCCAGTACTTC. Based on the CDR3 plus reference TRBV30 and TRBJ2-5, the full variable domain is SQTIHQWPATLVQPVGSPLSLECTVEGTSNPNLYWYRQAAGRGLQLLFYSVGIGQISSEVPQNLSASRPQDRQFILSSKKLLLSDSGFYLCARRGGGETQYFGPGTRLLVL.

The chain combines TRBV2 with TRBJ2-2; D not resolved. The CDR3 covers 13 residues. The germline V and J ends were trimmed by 1 base and 6 bases, with 6 bases remaining between them. Germline CDR1 reads SNHLY; CDR2 reads FYNNEI. The CDR3 nucleotides read TGTGCCAGCAGTGAAGACAGACCCGGGGAGCTGTTTTTT. Encoded protein: CASSEDRPGELFF. Supplemented by reference TRBV2 and TRBJ2-2, the full variable domain reads EPEVTQTPSHQVTQMGQEVILRCVPISNHLYFYWYRQILGQKVEFLVSFYNNEISEKSEIFDDQFSVERPDGSNFTLKIRSTKLEDSAMYFCASSEDRPGELFFGEGSRLTVL.

The chain has TRBV14 and TRBJ2-1, with TRBD1 matching 9 bases. The junction had 19 bases not matched to a gene; V was cut back by 2 bases and J by 8 bases. CDR1 SGHDN and CDR2 FVKESK come from the germline V gene. The CDR3 contains 19 residues. CDR3 loop: CASSQRIGTLRDRVHEQFF. CDR3 coding DNA: TGTGCCAGCAGCCAAAGAATCGGGACCCTCCGGGACAGGGTCCATGAGCAGTTCTTC.

The chain links TRBV6-1 to TRBJ2-5; 7 bases map to TRBD2. V dropped 6 bases and J dropped 1; count of bases not matched to a gene: 5. Looked up from germline, CDR1 is MNHNS and CDR2 is SASEGT. This CDR3 region has 14 residues. The CDR3 sequence: CASSLRGVQETQYF. As DNA, the CDR3 is TGTGCCAGCAGCCTCCGGGGGGTCCAAGAGACCCAGTACTTC.

DNA for the CDR3: TGTGCCAGCAGCTTGCTGACGGAGAATCGGGCTTTCTTT. Translating it yields CASSLLTENRAFF. V usage is TRBV13 and J usage is TRBJ1-1, with D hard to call. The CDR3 totals 13 residues. V was shortened by 3 bases and J by 11 bases, with 16 bases between the two germline ends. Germline V CDR1 and CDR2: PRHDT, FYEKMQ (reference sequence).

This clone was observed once. V and J are TRBV28 and TRBJ2-7; 10 bases map to TRBD1. CDR3 size: 13 residues. Germline CDR1 and CDR2: MDHEN and SYDVKM. The J segment lost 5 bases and the V segment lost 2 bases, leaving 0 bases of the junction unmatched. The CDR3 region has the DNA TGTGCCAGCAGTTTAGACAGGGGGCACGAGCAGTACTTC. Translating it yields CASSLDRGHEQYF. Full variable domain (outside the CDR3, taken from reference TRBV28 and TRBJ2-7): DVKVTQSSRYLVKRTGEKVFLECVQDMDHENMFWYRQDPGLGLRLIYFSYDVKMKEKGDIPEGYSVSREKKERFSLILESASTNQTSMYLCASSLDRGHEQYFGPGTRLTVT.

The genes are TRBV5-4 and TRBJ1-1; possibly TRBD1 for D (6 bases). The CDR3 has 12 amino acids. CDR1 is SGHNT and CDR2 is YYREEE in the germline V gene (reference sequence). Trimming took 6 bases from V and 8 from J, leaving 14 bases between them. The CDR3 protein is CASKDKRGEAFF. The DNA for the CDR3 is TGTGCCAGCAAAGATAAAAGGGGGGAAGCTTTCTTT.

This rearrangement joins TRBV4-1 to TRBJ2-5, with TRBD1 matching 11 bases. Trimming at V came to 2 bases and at J to 1 base, leaving 12 bases not matched to a gene. The CDR3 loop spans 19 amino acids. Germline-derived CDR1 and CDR2 are MGHRA and YSYEKL. CDR3 coding DNA: TGCGCCAGCAGCCAAATTCCACTTCGGGACAGGGGGACCCAAGAGACCCAGTACTTC. This translates into CASSQIPLRDRGTQETQYF.

CDR3 sequence: CASSVSGTSGNTIYF. As DNA, the CDR3 is TGTGCCAGCAGCGTATCGGGAACCTCTGGAAACACCATATATTTT. The chain is built from TRBV9 and TRBJ1-3; D gene unclear. Per germline, CDR1 SGDLS and CDR2 YYNGEE. This CDR3 comprises 15 residues. V lost 1 base, J lost 0 bases, and 8 bases lay in between.

The sample holds a few counts of this clone. The rearrangement uses TRBV5-1 and TRBJ2-1; D is possibly TRBD1 (6 bases). The CDR3 runs to 14 residues. Germline V gives CDR1 SGHRS, CDR2 YFSETQ. The V and J ends lost 4 bases and 4 bases respectively, with 12 bases between them. CDR3 sequence (DNA): TGCGCCAGCAGCCCAGGGGCAGGGTACAATGAGCAGTTCTTC. Amino acid sequence: CASSPGAGYNEQFF.

This clone was counted between two and nine times. The chain employs TRBV4-2 and TRBJ2-7, with a tentative D call TRBD1 (6 bases). The germline V gene encodes CDR1 LGHNA and CDR2 YNFKEQ. Trimming took off 0 bases at V and 2 bases at J, with 11 bases between the two ends. The CDR3 sequence is 15 residues long. The CDR3 region has the DNA TGTGCCAGCAGCCAAGACCGGGACATGGCCTACGAGCAGTACTTC. It translates to CASSQDRDMAYEQYF.

The chain couples TRBV4-2 to TRBJ2-3; D is unresolved. Germline CDR1 and CDR2: LGHNA and YNFKEQ. The CDR3 has 13 amino acids. Trimming took off 0 bases at V and 5 bases at J, with 6 bases between the two ends. The CDR3: CASSQDHQDTQYF. The DNA of the CDR3 is TGTGCCAGCAGCCAAGATCATCAAGATACGCAGTATTTT.

This chain joins TRBV5-1 and TRBJ2-5; TRBD2 might be the D (5 bases). There are 13 residues in the CDR3. Germline V lookup: CDR1 SGHRS, CDR2 YFSETQ. Trimming removed 4 bases from V and 7 bases from J, with 14 bases in between. DNA of the CDR3: TGCGCCAGCAGCCCCAGGCCTGAGGGGACCCAGTACTTC. Protein: CASSPRPEGTQYF.

This clone was recorded once. This rearrangement joins TRBV27 to TRBJ2-1; 13 bases align to TRBD2. The CDR3 loop spans 17 amino acids. Looked up from germline, CDR1 is MNHEY and CDR2 is SMNVEV (reference sequence). The V gene end was trimmed by 2 bases and the J gene end by 2 bases; junction bases not matched to a gene: 3. CDR3 in DNA: TGTGCCAGCAGTTTAGGACTAGCGGGAGCCACCTACAATGAGCAGTTCTTC. It specifies CASSLGLAGATYNEQFF.

V is TRBV30 and J is TRBJ2-1; 10 nucleotides agree with TRBD2. V was clipped by 3 bases and J by 5 bases; unmatched bases: 7. Germline-derived CDR1 and CDR2 are GTSNPN and SVGIG (reference sequence). CDR3 size: 15 residues. The CDR3 is CAWRHGTSVHNEQFF. CDR3 DNA sequence: TGTGCCTGGAGGCACGGGACTAGCGTGCACAATGAGCAGTTCTTC. Together with reference TRBV30 and TRBJ2-1, the CDR3 gives the full variable domain: SQTIHQWPATLVQPVGSPLSLECTVEGTSNPNLYWYRQAAGRGLQLLFYSVGIGQISSEVPQNLSASRPQDRQFILSSKKLLLSDSGFYLCAWRHGTSVHNEQFFGPGTRLTVL.

The chain links TRBV5-6 to TRBJ2-2; D may be TRBD1 (6 bases). There are 15 residues in the CDR3. The germline V and J ends were trimmed by 3 bases and 5 bases, with 14 bases remaining between them. The germline gives CDR1 SGHDT, CDR2 YYEEEE. The CDR3 nucleotides are TGTGCCAGCAGCTCAACAGGGTTCCGAACCGGGGAGCTGTTTTTT. Its protein is CASSSTGFRTGELFF.

The chain links TRBV7-9 to TRBJ1-1; D ambiguous. The V end lost 4 bases, the J end lost 7 bases, and 7 bases lay between the germline ends. The germline gives CDR1 SEHNR, CDR2 FQNEAQ (reference sequence). The CDR3 contains 11 residues. The CDR3 nucleotides are TGTGCCAGCAGCTCTATAAATGAAGCTTTCTTT. As protein: CASSSINEAFF.

The chain carries TRBV7-9 and TRBJ2-3; TRBD2 matches at 10 bases. Germline loops: CDR1 SEHNR, CDR2 FQNEAQ (reference sequence). The ends lost 2 bases at V and 0 bases at J; junction bases unmatched: 8. This CDR3 has 18 amino acids. The CDR3 region is CASSLRSSGGTSTDTQYF. CDR3 coding DNA: TGTGCCAGCAGCTTACGTTCTAGCGGGGGAACTAGCACAGATACGCAGTATTTT.